The 2 T cell receptor beta chains reported below all come from one sample, sequenced in a study of cytomegalovirus exposure and HLA in healthy donors. The primer mix had 60 Vbeta and 13 Jbeta primers. The data were produced by immunoSEQ multiplex PCR, yet TCRdb's version contains in-frame clones alone and is incomplete. The table lists some 170,000 clones, about 80% of them singletons. Sequenced sample: PBMCs. The receptors were gathered from a man aged 25-45 years in good health and CMV-seronegative.

This chain uses TRBV7-3 with TRBJ1-2; 7 positions match TRBD1. Germline lookup yields CDR1 SGHTA and CDR2 FQGTGA. V shed 4 bases and J 6 bases; nucleotides not matched to a gene: 11. The CDR3 runs to 15 residues. CDR3 amino acids: CASSSAGQFRNGYTF. CDR3 DNA sequence: TGTGCCAGCAGCTCTGCGGGACAGTTCCGAAATGGCTACACCTTC.

Turning to this clone: The junction shows a germline mismatch at one end, possibly a read error. V usage is TRBV11-2 and J usage is TRBJ1-1; TRBD1 matches at 8 bases. Germline V gene sequence: CDR1 SGHAT, CDR2 FQNNGV. The CDR3 contains 16 residues. The CDR3 nucleotides are TGCGCCAGCAGCCAAGCTAGATACAGGGGGGCCCTGAAAGCTTTCTTT. Translated: CASSQARYRGALKAFF.